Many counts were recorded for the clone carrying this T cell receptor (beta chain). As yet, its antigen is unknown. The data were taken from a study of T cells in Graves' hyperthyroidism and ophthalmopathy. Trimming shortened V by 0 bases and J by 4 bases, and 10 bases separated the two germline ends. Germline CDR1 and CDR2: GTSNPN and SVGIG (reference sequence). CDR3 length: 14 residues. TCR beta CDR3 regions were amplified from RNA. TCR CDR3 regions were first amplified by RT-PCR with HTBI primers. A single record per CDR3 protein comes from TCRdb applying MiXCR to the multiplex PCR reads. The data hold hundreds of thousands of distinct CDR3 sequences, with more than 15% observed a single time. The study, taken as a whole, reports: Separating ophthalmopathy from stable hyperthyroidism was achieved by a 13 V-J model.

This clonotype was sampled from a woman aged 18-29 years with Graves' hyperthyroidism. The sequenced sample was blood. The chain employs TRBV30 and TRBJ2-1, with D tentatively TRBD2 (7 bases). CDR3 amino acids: CAWSVGGGYNEQFF. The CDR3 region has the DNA TGTGCCTGGAGTGTAGGGGGGGGGTACAATGAGCAGTTCTTC.